A selection of T cell receptor beta chains follows, all from one sample in a study of beta chain features in type 1 diabetes. Sequenced by immunoSEQ multiplex PCR; TCRdb stores in-frame clones only, minus some. The table includes 300,000 to 350,000 clones, 15% to 20% detected once. Sequencing was carried out using naive CD4+ T cells from blood. The receptor source for this set is a woman aged 18-29 years in good health. Each CDR3 is given without its conserved first and last residue. Each record gives: CDR3 length, J gene, D gene, V gene, CDR3 protein. The D gene is left open where the match is weak.

15	TRBJ2-6	NA	TRBV27	ASSFVGGANGANVLT
14	TRBJ2-4	NA	TRBV4-3	ASSHDIQRTKNIQY
12	TRBJ1-4	TRBD1	TRBV6-5	ASSEQGFGEKLF
10	TRBJ1-5	NA	TRBV29-1	SVAGGVGPQH
12	TRBJ2-7	TRBD1	TRBV7-2	ASRSRDRGYEQY
13	TRBJ2-1	NA	TRBV7-2	ASSLVGDTYNEQF
12	TRBJ2-5	TRBD2	TRBV19	ASSIRGRAETQY
13	TRBJ2-5	TRBD2	TRBV2	ASNPLAGTQETQY
12	TRBJ1-5	NA	TRBV2	ASSSGLIHQPQH
12	TRBJ2-7	TRBD1	TRBV5-1	ASKPGQGATGQY
14	TRBJ2-1	TRBD2	TRBV7-8	ASSLQTSGMTNEQF
12	TRBJ2-3	TRBD2	TRBV4-2	ASRVTSDTDTQY
12	TRBJ2-1	NA	TRBV9	ASSVDTNYNEQF
14	TRBJ2-7	NA	TRBV9	ASSVGGAGGAGEQY
16	TRBJ2-6	NA	TRBV7-8	ASSLARQPASGANVLT
16	TRBJ2-5	NA	TRBV5-4	ASSPRSGVGSGQETQY
14	TRBJ2-7	TRBD1	TRBV18	ASSPPSWDRGREQY
13	TRBJ2-1	NA	TRBV5-1	ASSLDQGQNNEQF
12	TRBJ2-4	NA	TRBV6-6	ASSWTQAKNIQY
12	TRBJ2-7	TRBD2	TRBV7-3	ASIASGNLYEQY
11	TRBJ2-5	NA	TRBV11-2	ASSSGVRETQY
10	TRBJ2-1	TRBD2	TRBV5-1	ASSPGLADQF
11	TRBJ2-7	NA	TRBV29-1	SVADFRSYEQY
12	TRBJ2-3	TRBD2	TRBV29-1	SVRLAIMADTQY
12	TRBJ2-3	NA	TRBV7-9	ASSSSGFTDTQY
13	TRBJ1-4	TRBD1	TRBV5-1	ASSRQGETNEKLF
12	TRBJ1-5	TRBD1	TRBV6-1	ASSERDRDQPQH
14	TRBJ1-6	NA	TRBV5-1	ASSPSGVADNSPLH
12	TRBJ2-5	NA	TRBV29-1	SVDWAPGGETQY
12	TRBJ2-7	NA	TRBV7-2	ASSLGSGPYEQY
11	TRBJ1-3	TRBD1	TRBV5-1	ASSWDRGNTIY
10	TRBJ1-6	NA	TRBV9	ASSSLNSPLH
11	TRBJ1-3	NA	TRBV30	AWSVLVGNTIY
13	TRBJ2-7	NA	TRBV7-9	ASSFIGGETYEQY
12	TRBJ2-5	NA	TRBV5-6	ASSNLRGAETQY
12	TRBJ2-3	NA	TRBV5-4	ASSSRTNPDTQY
10	TRBJ2-5	NA	TRBV7-2	ASSRGGETQY
12	TRBJ1-1	TRBD1	TRBV5-1	ATSRVGQGSEAF
11	TRBJ1-5	TRBD1	TRBV6-6	ASSLQGGLPQH
10	TRBJ2-3	NA	TRBV10-3	AIEPGTDTQY
14	TRBJ2-3	TRBD2	TRBV5-1	ASSWGLAEAWDTQY
12	TRBJ2-4	NA	TRBV10-3	ATRASKDKNIQY
12	TRBJ2-3	TRBD1	TRBV9	ASSVGQGRDTQY
12	TRBJ2-5	TRBD1	TRBV7-2	ASSVTGGKETQY
11	TRBJ1-5	NA	TRBV2	ASRFDSNQPQH
10	TRBJ2-1	NA	TRBV29-1	SVEDPAPIQF
11	TRBJ2-3	NA	TRBV5-1	ASSLAVADTQY